The TCR beta chain under discussion was sequenced for a study of CXCR3-negative and CXCR3-positive naive CD8 T cells. This CDR3 comprises 16 residues. Looked up from germline, CDR1 is SEHNR and CDR2 is FQNEAQ (reference sequence). Concerning this clonotype: The antigen remains unidentified.

General study findings and limits: Hydrophobicity was higher for TRB CDR3s found in CXCR3-positive naive cells than in CXCR3-negative naive cells.

The study made its TRB cDNA libraries by 5' RACE, adding UMI labels. TCRdb re-called the 5' RACE reads, yielding one record per CDR3 amino acid sequence without DNA. Its listing shows about 120,000 distinct CDR3 sequences. Sequencing was performed on naive CXCR3+ CD8+ T cells from blood. Subset specified: CD45RO-CCR7+CD27+CD95- naive CD8+ T cells expressing CXCR3 (TNR3+). The rearrangement uses TRBV7-9 and TRBJ2-4; TCRdb gives TRBD1 as the D gene, but with no DNA this cannot be confirmed. This sequence originates from a human donor in good health. Some clones in this sample may be carry-over from other donors' samples. This CDR3 reads CASSPRDRGLRDIQYF.